The present T cell receptor beta chain was sequenced within a study of blood T cell repertoires in COVID-19. Study-level information: The United States, Italy and Spain supplied acute and convalescent COVID-19 samples. T cells, B-cell-depleted T cells, or PBMCs supplied cDNA or gDNA.

Study processing details: Estimation of nucleated cell counts was performed using reference gene primer amplification. The assay was immunoSEQ multiplex PCR, and TCRdb's table has in-frame clones only and misses some. V and J calls and clone size are as listed in that table; D and trimming were resolved from the DNA. The sample includes tens of thousands of clones, 60% to 85% seen only once; the top ten take around 5.8%. V was pared by 7 bases and J by 6 bases, with 12 bases between. This CDR3 comprises 12 residues. Germline V gene lookup returns CDR1 MNHEY and CDR2 SVGAGI. The TCR was taken from a woman aged 80 or older with active or convalescent COVID-19. The chain combines TRBV6-5 with TRBJ1-2; D is unclear. The sequenced sample consisted of peripheral blood. CDR3 residues: CASTPRNHGYTF. For the CDR3, the DNA is TGTGCCAGCACTCCGAGGAACCATGGCTACACCTTC.